Listed here are 18 T cell receptor beta chains from one sample, sequenced in a study of cytomegalovirus exposure and HLA in healthy donors. The primer mix had 60 Vbeta and 13 Jbeta primers. Sequenced by immunoSEQ multiplex PCR; TCRdb stores in-frame clones only, minus some. This sample has 180,000 or so clones, with roughly 79% found just once. What was sequenced was PBMCs. The receptors were sampled from a woman aged 18-35 years in good health and CMV-seropositive.

The chain links TRBV25-1 to TRBJ1-6; a possible D gene is TRBD1 (5 bases). The CDR3 extends over 15 amino acids. Trimming removed 9 bases at V and 3 bases at J, with 15 bases between. Per the germline V gene, CDR1 is MGHDK and CDR2 is SYGVNS. The CDR3 region is CASQTEKSYNSPLHF. The CDR3 DNA reads TGTGCCAGTCAGACAGAGAAAAGCTATAATTCACCCCTCCACTTT.

This clone has a handful of counts. This sequence joins TRBV5-6 and TRBJ2-1; a possible D gene is TRBD2 (7 bases). The CDR3 totals 17 residues. Germline V gene lookup returns CDR1 SGHDT and CDR2 YYEEEE. Between the trimmed V and J ends, which lost 1 base and 3 bases, there was a span of 17 bases. In nucleotides, the CDR3 is TGTGCCAGCAGCTTGAGCTACGGGGGGCCGGACTACAATGAGCAGTTCTTC. Amino acid sequence: CASSLSYGGPDYNEQFF.

The chain carries TRBV7-9 and TRBJ1-3; D gene uncertain. Per germline, CDR1 SEHNR and CDR2 FQNEAQ (reference sequence). The CDR3 is 16 amino acids. Trimming stripped 4 bases from V and 0 bases from J, with 13 bases between. The CDR3 reads CASSSDIQDSGNTIYF. As DNA, the CDR3 is TGTGCCAGCAGCTCTGACATTCAGGACTCTGGAAACACCATATATTTT.

The sample holds a few counts of this clone. The rearrangement joins TRBV6-1 to TRBJ2-6, with TRBD2 identical over 10 bases. Germline loops: CDR1 MNHNS, CDR2 SASEGT. CDR3 size: 16 residues. Germline trimming cut 4 bases from V and 0 bases from J; bases unmatched to any gene: 0. Written as DNA, the CDR3 is TGTGCCAGCAGTGGGACTAGCGGCTCTGGGGCCAACGTCCTGACTTTC. This codes for CASSGTSGSGANVLTF.

The CDR3 DNA reads as TGTGCCAGCACCTCGGGGTTCGAGCAGTACTTC. Protein sequence: CASTSGFEQYF. The rearrangement joins TRBV6-5 to TRBJ2-7, with D maybe TRBD2 (5 bases). Germline values: CDR1 MNHEY, CDR2 SVGAGI. This CDR3 contains 11 residues. V was pared by 7 bases and J by 6 bases, with 10 bases between.

V is TRBV5-5 and J is TRBJ1-1, with TRBD1 matching over 7 bases. CDR1 and CDR2 (germline): SGHKS, YYEKEE (reference sequence). V lost 4 bases to trimming and J lost 1 base; unmatched junction nucleotides: 13. The CDR3 covers 17 residues. CDR3 sequence reads: CASSPRGRGVTNTEAFF. In DNA, the CDR3 is TGTGCCAGCAGCCCGCGGGGCAGGGGGGTTACGAACACTGAAGCTTTCTTT. The variable domain in full, completed from reference TRBV5-5 and TRBJ1-1, reads DAGVTQSPTHLIKTRGQQVTLRCSPISGHKSVSWYQQVLGQGPQFIFQYYEKEERGRGNFPDRFSARQFPNYSSELNVNALLLGDSALYLCASSPRGRGVTNTEAFFGQGTRLTVV.

The gene calls are TRBV11-2 and TRBJ1-1; D uncertain. Germline CDR1 is SGHAT and CDR2 is FQNNGV. Trimming removed 5 bases from V and 6 bases from J, with 10 bases in between. The CDR3 spans 12 residues. The CDR3 sequence: CASSRHEPEAFF. Written as DNA, the CDR3 is TGTGCCAGCAGCCGACACGAACCTGAAGCTTTCTTT.

This chain links TRBV4-2 with TRBJ1-4, with D possibly being TRBD1 (6 bases). The V and J ends lost 3 bases and 8 bases respectively, with 16 bases between them. The CDR3 covers 15 residues. The germline CDR1 and CDR2 sequences are LGHNA and YNFKEQ. CDR3 DNA: TGTGCCAGCAGCCAGGGGGCCAACGGGGAGGAAAAACTGTTTTTT. This sequence encodes CASSQGANGEEKLFF.

The J gene is TRBJ2-3, the V gene TRBV9; the D gene is possibly TRBD1 (6 bases). CDR3 length: 15 amino acids. CDR1 and CDR2 (germline): SGDLS, YYNGEE. Trimming cost V 4 bases and J 1 base, with 13 bases left between them. Here the CDR3 reads CASSPRDTGTDTQYF. The CDR3 coding sequence is TGTGCCAGCAGCCCCAGGGACACTGGCACAGATACGCAGTATTTT.

A remark on this clone: The junction departs from the called germline gene at one end, perhaps through a read error. The V and J genes are TRBV19 and TRBJ1-1; D unresolved. Germline V gene lookup returns CDR1 LNHDA and CDR2 SQIVND (reference sequence). The CDR3 length is 13 residues. CDR3 residues: CASSISMNSEAFF. In DNA form, the CDR3 reads TGTGCCAGTAGTATAAGCATGAACAGTGAAGCTTTCTTT. Based on the CDR3 plus reference TRBV19 and TRBJ1-1, the full variable domain is DGGITQSPKYLFRKEGQNVTLSCEQNLNHDAMYWYRQDPGQGLRLIYYSQIVNDFQKGDIAEGYSVSREKKESFPLTVTSAQKNPTAFYLCASSISMNSEAFFGQGTRLTVV.

This clone was observed a few times. This chain uses TRBV28 with TRBJ2-5; 10 bases fit TRBD2. The CDR3 is 15 amino acids. Germline CDR1 is MDHEN and CDR2 is SYDVKM. V lost 6 bases to trimming and J lost 5 bases; unmatched junction nucleotides: 9. The CDR3 sequence is CASSLSGGAGETQYF. DNA of the CDR3: TGTGCCAGCAGCCTGAGCGGGGGGGCCGGTGAGACCCAGTACTTC. Supplemented by reference TRBV28 and TRBJ2-5, the full variable domain reads DVKVTQSSRYLVKRTGEKVFLECVQDMDHENMFWYRQDPGLGLRLIYFSYDVKMKEKGDIPEGYSVSREKKERFSLILESASTNQTSMYLCASSLSGGAGETQYFGPGTRLLVL.

The genes are TRBV27 and TRBJ1-3, with 8 positions matching TRBD1. The length of the CDR3 is 15 residues. The V and J ends lost 5 bases and 4 bases, in that order; junction bases with no gene match: 7. CDR1 MNHEY and CDR2 SMNVEV come from the germline V gene (reference sequence). CDR3 in amino acids: CASSLGQGAGNTIYF. The CDR3 DNA reads as TGTGCCAGCAGTCTAGGGCAGGGGGCAGGAAACACCATATATTTT.

The chain combines TRBV29-1 with TRBJ2-7; TRBD1 matches 9 bases. Germline V gene lookup returns CDR1 SQVTM and CDR2 ANQGSEA. The CDR3 extends over 17 amino acids. V was clipped by 7 bases and J by 5 bases; unmatched bases: 21. The CDR3 DNA reads TGCAGCGCAGCTCTGGGGCCCGTACAGGGGGCGTTCCACGAGCAGTACTTC. This codes for CSAALGPVQGAFHEQYF.

The gene calls are TRBV7-8 and TRBJ1-5, with TRBD1 as a possible D gene (5 bases). This CDR3 has 15 residues. Germline CDR1 and CDR2: SGHVS and FQNEAQ. The germline V and J ends were trimmed by 3 bases and 7 bases, with 16 bases remaining between them. CDR3 loop: CASSFDGGYGQPQHF. In DNA form, the CDR3 reads TGTGCCAGCAGCTTTGACGGGGGGTACGGGCAGCCCCAGCATTTT.

The V and J genes are TRBV19 and TRBJ2-4; D may be TRBD1 (5 bases). The CDR3 length is 16 residues. The V gene lost 5 bases and the J gene lost 0 bases, with 14 bases spanning the gap. The germline CDR1 and CDR2 sequences are LNHDA and SQIVND (reference sequence). The CDR3 here is CASSLTVRVAKNIQYF. CDR3 DNA: TGTGCCAGTAGTCTGACAGTCCGAGTAGCCAAAAACATTCAGTACTTC.

The chain combines TRBV7-9 with TRBJ1-4; 7 bases agree with TRBD1. CDR1 SEHNR and CDR2 FQNEAQ come from the germline V gene (reference sequence). J was trimmed by 8 bases and V by 5 bases; bases with no gene match: 2. This CDR3 has 12 residues. The CDR3 sequence: CASSQGGEKLFF. The CDR3 nucleotides read TGTGCCAGCAGCCAGGGGGGCGAAAAACTGTTTTTT.

V usage is TRBV27 and J usage is TRBJ1-2; D ambiguous. The V gene's germline CDR1 is MNHEY and CDR2 SMNVEV (reference sequence). Trimming pared 3 bases from V and 4 bases from J, leaving 9 bases between. The CDR3 contains 13 residues. The CDR3: CASSFRGAYGYTF. DNA of the CDR3: TGTGCCAGCAGTTTTCGGGGAGCCTATGGCTACACCTTC.

The V and J genes are TRBV13 and TRBJ2-4, with a possible D match to TRBD2 (7 bases). The CDR3 length is 16 residues. The germline V and J ends were trimmed by 5 bases and 6 bases, with 20 bases remaining between them. Germline lookup yields CDR1 PRHDT and CDR2 FYEKMQ (reference sequence). CDR3 protein: CASSLASRGEGNIQYF. In DNA form, the CDR3 reads TGTGCCAGCAGCCTAGCGTCTAGGGGGGAGGGAAACATTCAGTACTTC.